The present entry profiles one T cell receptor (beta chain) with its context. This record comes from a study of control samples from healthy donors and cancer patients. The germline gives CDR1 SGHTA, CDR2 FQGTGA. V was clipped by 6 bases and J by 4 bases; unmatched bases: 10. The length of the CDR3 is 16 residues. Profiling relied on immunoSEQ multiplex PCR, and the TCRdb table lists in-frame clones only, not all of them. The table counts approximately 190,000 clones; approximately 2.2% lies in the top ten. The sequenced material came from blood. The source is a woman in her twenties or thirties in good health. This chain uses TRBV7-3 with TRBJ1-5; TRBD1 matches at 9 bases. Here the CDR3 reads CASSYLQGASNQPQHF. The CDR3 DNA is TGTGCCAGCAGTTATTTACAGGGGGCGTCGAATCAGCCCCAGCATTTT.